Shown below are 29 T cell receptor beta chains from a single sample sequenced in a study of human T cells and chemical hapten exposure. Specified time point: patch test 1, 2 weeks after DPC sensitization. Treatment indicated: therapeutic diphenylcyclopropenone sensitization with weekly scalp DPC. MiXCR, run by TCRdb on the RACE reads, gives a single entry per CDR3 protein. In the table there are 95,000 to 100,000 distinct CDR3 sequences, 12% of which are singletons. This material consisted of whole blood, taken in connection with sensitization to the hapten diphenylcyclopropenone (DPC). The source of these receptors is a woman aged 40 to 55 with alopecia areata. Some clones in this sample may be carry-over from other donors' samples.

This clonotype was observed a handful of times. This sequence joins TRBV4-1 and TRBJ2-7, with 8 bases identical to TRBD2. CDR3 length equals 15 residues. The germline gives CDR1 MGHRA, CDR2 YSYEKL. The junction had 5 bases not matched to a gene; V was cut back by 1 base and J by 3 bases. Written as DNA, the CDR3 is TGCGCCAGCAGCCAAGTCGGGACTAGGGACTACGAGCAGTACTTC. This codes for CASSQVGTRDYEQYF.

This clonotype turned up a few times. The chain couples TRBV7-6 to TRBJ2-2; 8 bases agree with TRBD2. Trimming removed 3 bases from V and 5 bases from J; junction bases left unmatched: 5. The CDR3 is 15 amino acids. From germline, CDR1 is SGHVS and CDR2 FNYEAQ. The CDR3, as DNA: TGTGCCAGCAGCTTGCTAGCGGGCGGTACCGGGGAGCTGTTTTTT. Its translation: CASSLLAGGTGELFF.

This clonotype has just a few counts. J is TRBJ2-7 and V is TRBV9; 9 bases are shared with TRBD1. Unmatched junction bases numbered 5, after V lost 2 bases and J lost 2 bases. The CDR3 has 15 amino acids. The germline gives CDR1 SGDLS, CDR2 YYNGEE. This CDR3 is CASSVSGTGPYEQYF. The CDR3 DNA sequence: TGTGCCAGCAGCGTCTCGGGGACAGGGCCCTACGAGCAGTACTTC.

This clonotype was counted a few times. CDR3 sequence (DNA): TGTGCCATCACACCGGACAGGGCACACGAGCAGTACTTC. Translating gives CAITPDRAHEQYF. The J gene is TRBJ2-7, the V gene TRBV10-3; TRBD1 matches 8 bases. The CDR3 is 13 residues long. V shed 7 bases and J 5 bases; nucleotides not matched to a gene: 7. The germline gives CDR1 ENHRY, CDR2 SYGVKD.

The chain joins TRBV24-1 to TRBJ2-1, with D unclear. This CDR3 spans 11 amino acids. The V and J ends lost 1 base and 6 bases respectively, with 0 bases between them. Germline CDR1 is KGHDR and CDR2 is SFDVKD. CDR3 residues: CATSDFNEQFF. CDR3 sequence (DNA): TGTGCCACCAGTGATTTCAATGAGCAGTTCTTC.

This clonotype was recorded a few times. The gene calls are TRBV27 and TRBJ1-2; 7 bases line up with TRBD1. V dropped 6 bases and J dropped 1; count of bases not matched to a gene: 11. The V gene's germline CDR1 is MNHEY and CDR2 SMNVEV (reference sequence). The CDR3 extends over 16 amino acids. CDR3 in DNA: TGTGCCAGCAGCCCCTGGGCAGGGGGTGATAACTATGGCTACACCTTC. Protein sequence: CASSPWAGGDNYGYTF.

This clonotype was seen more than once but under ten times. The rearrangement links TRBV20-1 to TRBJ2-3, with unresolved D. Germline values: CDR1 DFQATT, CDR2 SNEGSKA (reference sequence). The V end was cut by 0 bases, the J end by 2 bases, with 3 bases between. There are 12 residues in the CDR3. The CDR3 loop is CSARDYTDTQYF. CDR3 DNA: TGCAGTGCTAGAGATTACACAGATACGCAGTATTTT.

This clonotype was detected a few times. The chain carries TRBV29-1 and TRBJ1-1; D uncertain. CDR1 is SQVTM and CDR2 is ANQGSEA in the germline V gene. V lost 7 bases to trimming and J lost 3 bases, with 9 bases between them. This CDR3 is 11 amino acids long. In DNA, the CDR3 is TGCAGCGCCGTAAGGGACACTGAAGCTTTCTTT. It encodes CSAVRDTEAFF.

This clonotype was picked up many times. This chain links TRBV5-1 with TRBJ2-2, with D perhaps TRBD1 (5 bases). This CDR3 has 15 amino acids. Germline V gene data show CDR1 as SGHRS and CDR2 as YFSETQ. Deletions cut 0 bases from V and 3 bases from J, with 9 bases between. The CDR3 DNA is TGCGCCAGCAGCTTGGTGCCAGGGTACACCGGGGAGCTGTTTTTT. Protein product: CASSLVPGYTGELFF.

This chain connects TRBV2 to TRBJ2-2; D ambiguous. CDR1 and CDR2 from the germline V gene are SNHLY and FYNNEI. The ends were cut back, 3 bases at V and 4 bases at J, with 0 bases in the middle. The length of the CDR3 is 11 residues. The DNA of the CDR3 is TGTGCCAGCAGTGACACCGGGGAGCTGTTTTTT. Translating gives CASSDTGELFF.

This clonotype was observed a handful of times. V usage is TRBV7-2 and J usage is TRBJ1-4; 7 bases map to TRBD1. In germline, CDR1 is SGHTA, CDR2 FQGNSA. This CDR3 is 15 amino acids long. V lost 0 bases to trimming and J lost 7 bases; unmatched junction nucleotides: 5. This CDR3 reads CASSLAQGGSEKLFF. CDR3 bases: TGTGCCAGCAGCTTAGCGCAGGGGGGAAGTGAAAAACTGTTTTTT. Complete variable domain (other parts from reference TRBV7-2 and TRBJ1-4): GAGVSQSPSNKVTEKGKDVELRCDPISGHTALYWYRQSLGQGLEFLIYFQGNSAPDKSGLPSDRFSAERTGGSVSTLTIQRTQQEDSAVYLCASSLAQGGSEKLFFGSGTQLSVL.

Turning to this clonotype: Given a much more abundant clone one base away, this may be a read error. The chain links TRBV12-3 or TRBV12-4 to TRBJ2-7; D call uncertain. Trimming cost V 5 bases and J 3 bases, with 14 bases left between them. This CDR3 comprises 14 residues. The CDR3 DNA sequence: TGTGCCAGCAGTCCCGGCCAGGAGAGCTACGAGCAGTACTTC. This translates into CASSPGQESYEQYF.

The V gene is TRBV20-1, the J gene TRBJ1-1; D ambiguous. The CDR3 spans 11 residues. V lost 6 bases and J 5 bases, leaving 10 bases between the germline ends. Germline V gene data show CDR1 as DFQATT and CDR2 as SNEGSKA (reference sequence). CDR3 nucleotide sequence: TGCAGTGCCGACCTGGGGACTGAAGCTTTCTTT. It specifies CSADLGTEAFF.

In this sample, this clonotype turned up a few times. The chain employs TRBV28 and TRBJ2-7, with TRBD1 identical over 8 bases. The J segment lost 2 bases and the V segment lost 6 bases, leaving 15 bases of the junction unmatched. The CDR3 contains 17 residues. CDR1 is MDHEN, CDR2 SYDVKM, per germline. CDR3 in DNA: TGTGCCAGCAGCCCCCAGAGAACCGGGACAGGCGCCTACGAGCAGTACTTC. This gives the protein CASSPQRTGTGAYEQYF.

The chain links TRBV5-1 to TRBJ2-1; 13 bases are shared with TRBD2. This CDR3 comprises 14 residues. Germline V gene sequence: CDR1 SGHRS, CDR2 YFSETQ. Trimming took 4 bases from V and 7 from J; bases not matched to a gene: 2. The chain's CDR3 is CASSMTSGRNEQFF. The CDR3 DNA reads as TGCGCCAGCAGCATGACTAGCGGGAGGAATGAGCAGTTCTTC.

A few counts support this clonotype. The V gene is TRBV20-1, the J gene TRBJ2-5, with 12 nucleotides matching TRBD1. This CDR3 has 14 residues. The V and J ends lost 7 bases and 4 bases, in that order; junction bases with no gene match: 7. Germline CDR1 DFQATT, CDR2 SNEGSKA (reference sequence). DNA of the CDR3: TGCAGTGGGAGGCGGGACAGGGGGCGAGAGACCCAGTACTTC. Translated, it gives CSGRRDRGRETQYF.

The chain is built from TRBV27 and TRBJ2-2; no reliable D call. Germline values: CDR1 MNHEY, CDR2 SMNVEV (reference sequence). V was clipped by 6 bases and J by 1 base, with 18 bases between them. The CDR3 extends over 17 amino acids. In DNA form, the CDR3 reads TGTGCCAGCAGCCAGAATCGGGTCATTTTGAACACCGGGGAGCTGTTTTTT. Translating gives CASSQNRVILNTGELFF.

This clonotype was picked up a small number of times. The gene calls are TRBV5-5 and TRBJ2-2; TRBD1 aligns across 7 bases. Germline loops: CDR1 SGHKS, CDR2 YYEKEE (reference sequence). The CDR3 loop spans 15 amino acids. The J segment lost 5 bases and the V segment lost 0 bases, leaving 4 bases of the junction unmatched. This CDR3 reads CASSLGQGVTGELFF. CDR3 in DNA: TGTGCCAGCAGCTTGGGACAGGGAGTAACCGGGGAGCTGTTTTTT.

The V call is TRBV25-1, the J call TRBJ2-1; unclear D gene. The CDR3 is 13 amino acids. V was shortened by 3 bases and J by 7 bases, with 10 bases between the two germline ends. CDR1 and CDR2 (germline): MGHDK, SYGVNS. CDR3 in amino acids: CASSDLIMNEQFF. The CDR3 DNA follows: TGTGCCAGCAGTGATCTTATTATGAATGAGCAGTTCTTC.

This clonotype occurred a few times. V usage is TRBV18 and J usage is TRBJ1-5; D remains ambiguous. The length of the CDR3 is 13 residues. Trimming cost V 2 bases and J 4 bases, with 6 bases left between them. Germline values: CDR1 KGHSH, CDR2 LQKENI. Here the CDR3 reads CASSPGENQPQHF. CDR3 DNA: TGTGCCAGCTCACCAGGGGAGAATCAGCCCCAGCATTTT.

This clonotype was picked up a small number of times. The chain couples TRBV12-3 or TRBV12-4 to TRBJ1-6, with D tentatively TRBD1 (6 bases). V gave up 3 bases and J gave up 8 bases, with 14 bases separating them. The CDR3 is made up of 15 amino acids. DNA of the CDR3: TGTGCCAGCAGTTTCGGACAGATTATCGATTCACCCCTCCACTTT. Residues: CASSFGQIIDSPLHF.

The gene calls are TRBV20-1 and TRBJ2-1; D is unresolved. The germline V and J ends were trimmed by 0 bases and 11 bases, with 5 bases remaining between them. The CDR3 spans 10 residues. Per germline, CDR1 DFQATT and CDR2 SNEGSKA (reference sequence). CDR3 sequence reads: CSARDEKQFF. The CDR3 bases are TGCAGTGCTAGAGATGAGAAGCAGTTCTTC.

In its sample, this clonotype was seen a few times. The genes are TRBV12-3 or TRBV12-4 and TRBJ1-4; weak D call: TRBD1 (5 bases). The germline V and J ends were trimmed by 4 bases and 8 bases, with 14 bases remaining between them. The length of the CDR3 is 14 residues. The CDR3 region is CASSSHAGKEKLFF. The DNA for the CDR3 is TGTGCCAGCAGTTCTCACGCAGGGAAAGAAAAACTGTTTTTT.

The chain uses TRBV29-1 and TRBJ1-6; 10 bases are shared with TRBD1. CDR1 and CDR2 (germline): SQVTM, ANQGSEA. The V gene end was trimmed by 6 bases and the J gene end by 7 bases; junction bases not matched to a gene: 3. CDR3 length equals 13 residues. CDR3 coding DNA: TGCAGCGTGACAGGGGGCCCAAATTCACCCCTCCACTTT. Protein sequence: CSVTGGPNSPLHF.

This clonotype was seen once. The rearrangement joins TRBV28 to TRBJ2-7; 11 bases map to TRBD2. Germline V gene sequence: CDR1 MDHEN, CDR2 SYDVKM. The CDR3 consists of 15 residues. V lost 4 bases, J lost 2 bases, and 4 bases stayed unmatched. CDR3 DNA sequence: TGTGCCAGCAGTTCCCGACTAGCGGGAACCTACGAGCAGTACTTC. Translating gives CASSSRLAGTYEQYF.

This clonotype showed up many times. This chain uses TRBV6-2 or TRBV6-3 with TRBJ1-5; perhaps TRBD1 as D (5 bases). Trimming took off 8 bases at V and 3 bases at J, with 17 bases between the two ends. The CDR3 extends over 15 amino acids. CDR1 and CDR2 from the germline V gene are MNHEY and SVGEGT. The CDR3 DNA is TGTGCCAGCGGGTACGTGGGGGGGTCCAATCAGCCCCAGCATTTT. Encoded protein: CASGYVGGSNQPQHF.

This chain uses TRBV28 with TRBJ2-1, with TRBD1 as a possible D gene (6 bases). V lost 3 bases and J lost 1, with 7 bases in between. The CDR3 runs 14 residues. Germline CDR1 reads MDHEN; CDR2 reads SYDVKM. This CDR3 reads CASSLGASYNEQFF. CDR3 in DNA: TGTGCCAGCAGTTTGGGGGCTTCCTACAATGAGCAGTTCTTC.

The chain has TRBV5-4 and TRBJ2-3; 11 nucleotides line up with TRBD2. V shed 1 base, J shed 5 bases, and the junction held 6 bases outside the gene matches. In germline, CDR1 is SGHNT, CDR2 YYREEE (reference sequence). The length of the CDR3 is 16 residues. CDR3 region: CASSLSLAGGGDTQYF. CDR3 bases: TGTGCCAGCAGCTTGAGTCTAGCGGGAGGCGGAGATACGCAGTATTTT.

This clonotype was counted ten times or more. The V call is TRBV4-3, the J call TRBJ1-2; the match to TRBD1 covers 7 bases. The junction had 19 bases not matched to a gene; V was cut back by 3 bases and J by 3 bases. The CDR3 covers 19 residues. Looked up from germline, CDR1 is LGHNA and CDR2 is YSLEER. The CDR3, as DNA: TGCGCCAGCAGCCATCCGACAGGGTTGAATGAGCCGGGAGACTATGGCTACACCTTC. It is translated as CASSHPTGLNEPGDYGYTF.